What follows describes a single TCR beta chain. Its cognate antigen is unknown. Primers: 60 Vbeta forward and 13 Jbeta reverse. Clones were read by immunoSEQ multiplex PCR, and TCRdb kept only the in-frame ones, dropping some. The data hold roughly 160,000 clones, with over 60% observed a single time. This sample is part of a study of cytomegalovirus exposure and HLA in healthy donors. Study-level findings and limits: DRB1 had the most TCR associations and HLA-C the fewest, a later analysis found, with rates varying by HLA locus. Later analysis indicated greater clonal expansion among HLA-associated TCR beta chains than among equally common other chains. Sequencing likely generated an artifact that appeared as a cluster of highly shared sequence variants.

The sample taken for sequencing was PBMCs. The clonotype comes from a woman aged 25 to 45 in good health and CMV-seronegative.

In DNA form, the CDR3 reads TGCGCCAGCAGCCAAGGGGGCCTAGCGGCCTCCTACAATGAGCAGTTCTTC. This encodes CASSQGGLAASYNEQFF. The chain carries TRBV4-1 and TRBJ2-1; 7 nucleotides align to TRBD2. V shed 1 base and J 0 bases; nucleotides not matched to a gene: 6. There are 17 residues in the CDR3. Germline-derived CDR1 and CDR2 are MGHRA and YSYEKL.